This T cell receptor beta chain was captured in a study of blood T cell repertoires in COVID-19. Overall study context: There were acute and convalescent COVID-19 samples, and they came from the United States, Italy and Spain. Nucleic acid was either cDNA or gDNA, and it came from T cells, B-cell-depleted T cells, or PBMCs.

V lost 4 bases to trimming and J lost 1 base, with 11 bases between them. The CDR3 extends over 15 amino acids. CDR1 is SGDLS and CDR2 is YYNGEE in the germline V gene. In its sample, this clone was seen a few times. Per the study methods: Amplification of reference gene primers provided the estimated nucleated cell counts. TCRdb's copy holds only in-frame clones and misses some; the assay was immunoSEQ multiplex PCR. The V and J calls and clone size are taken from that table; D and trimming were inferred from the DNA. The repertoire holds 60,000 to 70,000 clones, with 80% to 90% as singletons. This clonotype originated in a woman aged 60-75 years with acute or convalescent COVID-19. V usage is TRBV9 and J usage is TRBJ1-4; D unclear. The source material was peripheral blood. CDR3 coding DNA: TGTGCCAGCAGCTCGAGTGGGCTAACTAATGAAAAACTGTTTTTT. As protein: CASSSSGLTNEKLFF.